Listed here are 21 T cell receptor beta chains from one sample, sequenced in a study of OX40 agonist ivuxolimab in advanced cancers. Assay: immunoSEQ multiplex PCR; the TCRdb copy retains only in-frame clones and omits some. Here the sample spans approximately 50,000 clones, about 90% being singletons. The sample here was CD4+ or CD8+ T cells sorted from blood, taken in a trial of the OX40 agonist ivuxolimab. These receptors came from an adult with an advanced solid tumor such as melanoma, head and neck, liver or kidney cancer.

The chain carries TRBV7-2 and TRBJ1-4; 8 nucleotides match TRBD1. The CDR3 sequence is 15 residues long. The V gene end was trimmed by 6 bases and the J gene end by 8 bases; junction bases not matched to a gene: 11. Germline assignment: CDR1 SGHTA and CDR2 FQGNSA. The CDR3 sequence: CASSRGQGGGEKLFF. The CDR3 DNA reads TGTGCCAGCAGTCGCGGACAGGGCGGTGGCGAAAAACTGTTTTTT.

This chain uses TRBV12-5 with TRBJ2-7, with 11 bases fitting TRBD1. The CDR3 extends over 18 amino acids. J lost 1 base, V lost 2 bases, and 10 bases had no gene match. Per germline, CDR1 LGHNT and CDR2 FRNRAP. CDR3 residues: CASGLRLVGTGGSYEQYF. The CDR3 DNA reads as TGTGCTAGTGGTTTGAGGCTCGTCGGGACAGGGGGTTCCTACGAGCAGTACTTC.

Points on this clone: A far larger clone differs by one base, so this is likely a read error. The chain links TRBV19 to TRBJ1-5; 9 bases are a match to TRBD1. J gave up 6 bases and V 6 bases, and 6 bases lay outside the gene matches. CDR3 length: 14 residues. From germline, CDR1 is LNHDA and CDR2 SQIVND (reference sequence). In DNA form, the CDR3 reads TGTGCCAGTAGATACACAGGGGGCCGTCAGCCCCAGCATTTT. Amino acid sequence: CASRYTGGRQPQHF.

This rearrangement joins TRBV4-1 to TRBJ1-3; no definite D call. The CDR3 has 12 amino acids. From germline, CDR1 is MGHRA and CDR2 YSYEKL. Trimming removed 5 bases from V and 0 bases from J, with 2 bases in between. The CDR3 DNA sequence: TGCGCCAGCAGCGCCTCTGGAAACACCATATATTTT. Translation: CASSASGNTIYF.

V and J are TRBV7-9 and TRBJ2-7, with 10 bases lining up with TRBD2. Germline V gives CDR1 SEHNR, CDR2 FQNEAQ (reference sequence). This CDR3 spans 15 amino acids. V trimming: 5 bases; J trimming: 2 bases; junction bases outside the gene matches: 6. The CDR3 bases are TGTGCCAGCAGCCCCGGACTAGCGGAACCCTACGAGCAGTACTTC. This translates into CASSPGLAEPYEQYF.

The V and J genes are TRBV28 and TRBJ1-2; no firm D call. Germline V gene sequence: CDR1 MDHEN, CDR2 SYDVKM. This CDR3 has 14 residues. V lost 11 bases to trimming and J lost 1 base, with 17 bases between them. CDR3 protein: CAAKGLPNNYGYTF. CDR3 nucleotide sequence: TGTGCCGCCAAGGGTCTACCTAATAACTATGGCTACACCTTC.

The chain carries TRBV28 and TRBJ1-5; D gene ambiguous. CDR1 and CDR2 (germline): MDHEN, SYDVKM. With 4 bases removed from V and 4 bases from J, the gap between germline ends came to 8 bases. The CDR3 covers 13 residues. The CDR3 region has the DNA TGTGCCAGCAGTTCTGGGTGGAATCAGCCCCAGCATTTT. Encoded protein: CASSSGWNQPQHF.

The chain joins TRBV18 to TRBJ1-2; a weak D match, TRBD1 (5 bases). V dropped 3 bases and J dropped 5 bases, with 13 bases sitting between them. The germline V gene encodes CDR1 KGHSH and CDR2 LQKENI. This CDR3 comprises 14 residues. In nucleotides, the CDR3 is TGTGCCAGCTCACCCCCAGGGTTGGTGTATGGCTACACCTTC. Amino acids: CASSPPGLVYGYTF.

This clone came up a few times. The CDR3 is CASSPHQGTRVDTQYF. DNA for the CDR3: TGTGCCAGTAGCCCTCACCAGGGGACGAGGGTAGATACGCAGTATTTT. The J gene is TRBJ2-3, the V gene TRBV19, with a tentative D call TRBD1 (6 bases). The CDR3 contains 16 residues. V was trimmed by 6 bases and J by 5 bases, leaving 21 bases between them. Germline loops: CDR1 LNHDA, CDR2 SQIVND (reference sequence). Using reference TRBV19 and TRBJ2-3 for the parts outside the CDR3, the full variable domain is DGGITQSPKYLFRKEGQNVTLSCEQNLNHDAMYWYRQDPGQGLRLIYYSQIVNDFQKGDIAEGYSVSREKKESFPLTVTSAQKNPTAFYLCASSPHQGTRVDTQYFGPGTRLTVL.

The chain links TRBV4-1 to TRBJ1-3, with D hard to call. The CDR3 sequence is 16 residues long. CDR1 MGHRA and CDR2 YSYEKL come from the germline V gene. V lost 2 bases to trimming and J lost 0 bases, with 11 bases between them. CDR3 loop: CASSQPRLGSGNTIYF. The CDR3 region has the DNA TGCGCCAGCAGCCAACCCCGACTCGGCTCTGGAAACACCATATATTTT.

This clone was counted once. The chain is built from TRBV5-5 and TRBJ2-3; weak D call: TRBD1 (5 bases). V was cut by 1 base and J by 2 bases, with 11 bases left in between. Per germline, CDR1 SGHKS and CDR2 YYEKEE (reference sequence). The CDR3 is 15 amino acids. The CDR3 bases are TGTGCCAGCAGCTTGTCTACAGGATACACAGATACGCAGTATTTT. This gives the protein CASSLSTGYTDTQYF.

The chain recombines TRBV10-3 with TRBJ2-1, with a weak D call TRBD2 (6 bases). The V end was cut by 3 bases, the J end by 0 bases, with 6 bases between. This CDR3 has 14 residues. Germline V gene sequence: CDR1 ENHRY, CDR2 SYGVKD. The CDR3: CAISDSGSYNEQFF. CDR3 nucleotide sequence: TGTGCCATCAGTGATAGCGGCTCCTACAATGAGCAGTTCTTC.

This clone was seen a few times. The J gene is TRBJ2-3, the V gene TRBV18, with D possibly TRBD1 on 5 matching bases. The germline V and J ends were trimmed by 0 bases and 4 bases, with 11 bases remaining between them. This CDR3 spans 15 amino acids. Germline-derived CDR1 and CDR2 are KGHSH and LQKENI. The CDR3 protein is CASSPPGQGSDTQYF. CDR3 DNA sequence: TGTGCCAGCTCACCACCGGGGCAGGGATCAGATACGCAGTATTTT.

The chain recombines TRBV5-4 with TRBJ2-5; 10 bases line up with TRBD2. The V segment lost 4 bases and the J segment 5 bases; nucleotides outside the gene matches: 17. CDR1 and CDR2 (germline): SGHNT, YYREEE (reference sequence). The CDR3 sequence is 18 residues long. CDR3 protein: CASSRKIASGRTVETQYF. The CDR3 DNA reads TGTGCCAGCAGCCGAAAAATAGCTAGCGGGAGAACGGTTGAGACCCAGTACTTC.

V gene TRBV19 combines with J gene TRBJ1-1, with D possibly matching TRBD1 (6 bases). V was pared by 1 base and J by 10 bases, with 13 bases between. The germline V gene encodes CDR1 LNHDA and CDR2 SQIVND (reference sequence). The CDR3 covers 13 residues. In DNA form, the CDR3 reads TGTGCCAGTAGTATAGGGACAGTCCCCCGAGCTTTCTTT. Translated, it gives CASSIGTVPRAFF.

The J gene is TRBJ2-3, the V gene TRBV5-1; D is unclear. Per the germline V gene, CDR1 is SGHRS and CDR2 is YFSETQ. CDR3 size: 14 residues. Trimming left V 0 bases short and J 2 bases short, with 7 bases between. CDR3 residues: CASSLEQNTDTQYF. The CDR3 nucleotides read TGCGCCAGCAGCTTGGAACAAAACACAGATACGCAGTATTTT.

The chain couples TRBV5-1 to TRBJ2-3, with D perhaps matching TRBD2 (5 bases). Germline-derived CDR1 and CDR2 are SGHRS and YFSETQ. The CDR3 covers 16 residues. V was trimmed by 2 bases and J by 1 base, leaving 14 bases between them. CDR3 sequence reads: CASSFTSSGGTDTQYF. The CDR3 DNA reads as TGCGCCAGCAGCTTTACGAGCAGCGGCGGCACAGATACGCAGTATTTT.

CDR3 region: CASREQASYNEQFF. DNA of the CDR3: TGTGCCAGCAGGGAACAGGCGTCCTACAATGAGCAGTTCTTC. V gene TRBV28 combines with J gene TRBJ2-1, with a tentative D call TRBD1 (5 bases). Germline V CDR1 and CDR2: MDHEN, SYDVKM. With 6 bases removed from V and 1 base from J, the gap between germline ends came to 10 bases. The CDR3 has 14 residues.

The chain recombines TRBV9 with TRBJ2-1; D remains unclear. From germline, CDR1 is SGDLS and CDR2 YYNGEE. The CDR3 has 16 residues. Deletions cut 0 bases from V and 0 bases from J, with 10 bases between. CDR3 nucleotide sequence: TGTGCCAGCAGCGTAGGGATCGGGCACTCCTACAATGAGCAGTTCTTC. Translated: CASSVGIGHSYNEQFF. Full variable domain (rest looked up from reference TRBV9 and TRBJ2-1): DSGVTQTPKHLITATGQRVTLRCSPRSGDLSVYWYQQSLDQGLQFLIQYYNGEERAKGNILERFSAQQFPDLHSELNLSSLELGDSALYFCASSVGIGHSYNEQFFGPGTRLTVL.

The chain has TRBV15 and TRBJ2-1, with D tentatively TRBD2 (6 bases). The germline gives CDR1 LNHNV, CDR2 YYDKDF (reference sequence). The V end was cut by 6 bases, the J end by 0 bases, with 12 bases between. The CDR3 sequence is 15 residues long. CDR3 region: CATRSGGNSYNEQFF. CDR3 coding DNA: TGTGCCACCAGGTCGGGCGGGAACTCCTACAATGAGCAGTTCTTC.

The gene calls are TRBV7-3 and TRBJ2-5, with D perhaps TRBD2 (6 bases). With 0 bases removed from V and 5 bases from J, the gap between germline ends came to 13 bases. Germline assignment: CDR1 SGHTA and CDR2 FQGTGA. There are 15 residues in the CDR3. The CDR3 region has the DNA TGTGCCAGCAGCTTAACGTCCGGGGCGGGGGAGACCCAGTACTTC. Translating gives CASSLTSGAGETQYF.